This entry concerns a single TCR beta chain. Its specificity is unknown. The sample belongs to a study of cytomegalovirus exposure and HLA in healthy donors. Study findings and constraints: Across all donors, roughly uniform sequencing depth was an assumption of the presence/absence analyses.

V gave up 0 bases and J gave up 7 bases; unmatched junction bases: 9. Germline loops: CDR1 SGHDN, CDR2 FVKESK. The CDR3 runs to 17 residues. The PCR was carried out with 60 Vbeta primers and 13 Jbeta primers. Libraries were prepared by immunoSEQ multiplex PCR; TCRdb keeps only in-frame clonotypes and omits some of them. The profile shows 82,000 or so clones, 9.5% to 13% of them singletons. The sample taken for sequencing was PBMCs. V and J are TRBV14 and TRBJ2-1; 10 bases agree with TRBD2. The receptor was derived from a man between 60 and 75 years old in good health and CMV-seropositive. CDR3 amino acids: CASSQDPERGGWNEQFF. The CDR3 region has the DNA TGTGCCAGCAGCCAAGATCCGGAGCGGGGGGGCTGGAATGAGCAGTTCTTC.